This T cell receptor (beta chain) was identified in a study of T cells in Graves' hyperthyroidism and ophthalmopathy. Study summary: Before treatment of any kind, peripheral blood was taken at initial diagnosis.

Study conclusions and caveats: Ophthalmopathy could be told apart from stable hyperthyroidism with a 13 V-J model.

The germline V gene has CDR1 MDHEN and CDR2 SYDVKM. The junction had 7 bases not matched to a gene; V was cut back by 2 bases and J by 8 bases. The CDR3 has 14 amino acids. Among ophthalmopathy patients, the Clinical Activity Score reached at least 3, the NOSPECS grade reached at least 4, and duration remained under 3 months. Investigators excluded patients with uncontrolled infection, other autoimmune disease, pregnancy or lactation. This clonotype came up many times. Its specificity is not known. RNA transcripts provided the source from which TCR beta CDR3 regions were amplified. In the first-round RT-PCR of the TCR CDR3, the HTBI primer set was used. MiXCR was run by TCRdb on the multiplex PCR reads, yielding one entry per CDR3 protein. The repertoire has under 400,000 distinct CDR3 sequences, 15% to 20% of them found once; the top ten carry 15%.

J is TRBJ1-2 and V is TRBV28; 8 bases fit TRBD1. Sequencing used blood. The clonotype originates from a woman aged 40 to 50 with Graves' ophthalmopathy. The CDR3 sequence is CASSLPATGEGYTF. For the CDR3, the DNA is TGTGCCAGCAGTTTACCCGCGACAGGGGAGGGCTACACCTTC.